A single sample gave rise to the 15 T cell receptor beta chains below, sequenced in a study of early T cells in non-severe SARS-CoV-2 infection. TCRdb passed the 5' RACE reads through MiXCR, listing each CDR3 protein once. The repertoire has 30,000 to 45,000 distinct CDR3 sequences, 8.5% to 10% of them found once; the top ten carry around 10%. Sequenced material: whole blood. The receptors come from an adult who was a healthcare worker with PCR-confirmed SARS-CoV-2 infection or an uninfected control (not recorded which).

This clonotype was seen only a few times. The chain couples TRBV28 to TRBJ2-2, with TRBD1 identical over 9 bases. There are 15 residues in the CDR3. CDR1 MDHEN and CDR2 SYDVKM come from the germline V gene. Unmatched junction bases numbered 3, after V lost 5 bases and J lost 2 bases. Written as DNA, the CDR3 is TGTGCCAGCAGTCGGACAGGGGATAACACCGGGGAGCTGTTTTTT. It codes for CASSRTGDNTGELFF.

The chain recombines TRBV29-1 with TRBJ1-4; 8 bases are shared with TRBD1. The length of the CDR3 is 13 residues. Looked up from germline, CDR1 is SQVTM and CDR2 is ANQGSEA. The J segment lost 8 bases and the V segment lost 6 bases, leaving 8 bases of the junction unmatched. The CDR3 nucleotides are TGCAGCGTCCGGACAGGGCTCGGCGAAAAACTGTTTTTT. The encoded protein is CSVRTGLGEKLFF.

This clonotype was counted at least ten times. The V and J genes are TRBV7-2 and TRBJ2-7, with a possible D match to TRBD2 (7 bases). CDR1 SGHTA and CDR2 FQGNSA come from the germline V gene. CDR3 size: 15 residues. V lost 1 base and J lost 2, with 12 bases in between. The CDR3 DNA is TGTGCCAGCAGCTTAGGGGGGGGCGTGACCTACGAGCAGTACTTC. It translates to CASSLGGGVTYEQYF.

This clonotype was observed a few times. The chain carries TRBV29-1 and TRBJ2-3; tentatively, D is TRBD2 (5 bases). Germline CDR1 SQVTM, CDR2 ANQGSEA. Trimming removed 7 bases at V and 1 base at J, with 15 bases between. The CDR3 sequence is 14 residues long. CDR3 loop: CSATRVTGTDTQYF. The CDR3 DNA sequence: TGCAGCGCCACGCGGGTGACGGGCACAGATACGCAGTATTTT.

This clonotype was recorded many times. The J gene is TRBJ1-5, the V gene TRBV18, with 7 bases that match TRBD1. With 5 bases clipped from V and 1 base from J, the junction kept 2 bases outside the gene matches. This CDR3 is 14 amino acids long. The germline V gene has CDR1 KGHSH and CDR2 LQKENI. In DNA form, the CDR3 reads TGTGCCAGCTCAGGACAGGAGAGCAATCAGCCCCAGCATTTT. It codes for CASSGQESNQPQHF.

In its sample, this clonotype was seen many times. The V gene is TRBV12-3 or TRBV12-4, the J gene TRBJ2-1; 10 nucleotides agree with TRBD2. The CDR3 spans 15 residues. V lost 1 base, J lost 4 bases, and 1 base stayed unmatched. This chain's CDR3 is CASSLGLAGYNEQFF. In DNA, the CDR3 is TGTGCCAGCAGTTTAGGACTAGCGGGTTACAATGAGCAGTTCTTC.

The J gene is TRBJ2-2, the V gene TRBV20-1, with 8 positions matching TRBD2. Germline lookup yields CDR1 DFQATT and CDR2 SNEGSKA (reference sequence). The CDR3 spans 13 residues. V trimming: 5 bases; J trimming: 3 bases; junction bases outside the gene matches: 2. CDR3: CSAYGGDTGELFF. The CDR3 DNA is TGCAGTGCTTACGGGGGGGACACCGGGGAGCTGTTTTTT.

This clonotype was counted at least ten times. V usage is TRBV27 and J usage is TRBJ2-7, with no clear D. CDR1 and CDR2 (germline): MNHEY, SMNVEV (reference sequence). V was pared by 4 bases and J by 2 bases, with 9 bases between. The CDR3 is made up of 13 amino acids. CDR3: CASSSTTPYEQYF. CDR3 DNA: TGTGCCAGCAGTTCAACGACCCCCTACGAGCAGTACTTC.

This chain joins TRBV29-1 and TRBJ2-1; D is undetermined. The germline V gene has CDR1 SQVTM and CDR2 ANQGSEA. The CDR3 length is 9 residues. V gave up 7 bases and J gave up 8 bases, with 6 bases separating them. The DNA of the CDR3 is TGCAGCGGTGGAGATGAGCAGTTCTTC. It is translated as CSGGDEQFF.

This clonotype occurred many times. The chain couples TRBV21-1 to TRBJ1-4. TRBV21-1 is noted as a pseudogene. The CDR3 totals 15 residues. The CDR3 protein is CASSKVSRTNEKLFF. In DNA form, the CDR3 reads TGTGCCAGCAGCAAGGTGTCGCGGACTAATGAAAAACTGTTTTTT.

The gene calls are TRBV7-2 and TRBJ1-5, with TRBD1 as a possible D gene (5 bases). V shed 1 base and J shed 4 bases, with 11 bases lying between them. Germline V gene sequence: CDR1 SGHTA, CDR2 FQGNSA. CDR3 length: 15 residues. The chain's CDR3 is CASSLGRVANQPQHF. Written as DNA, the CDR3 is TGTGCCAGCAGCTTAGGCAGGGTCGCGAATCAGCCCCAGCATTTT.

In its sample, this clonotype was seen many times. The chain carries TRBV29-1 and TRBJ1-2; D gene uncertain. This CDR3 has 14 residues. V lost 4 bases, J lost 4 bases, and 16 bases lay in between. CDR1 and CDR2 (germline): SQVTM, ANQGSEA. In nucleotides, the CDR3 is TGCAGCGTTGCCCCCCCAGGCGTCGGCTATGGCTACACCTTC. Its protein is CSVAPPGVGYGYTF. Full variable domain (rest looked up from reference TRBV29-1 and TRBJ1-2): SAVISQKPSRDICQRGTSLTIQCQVDSQVTMMFWYRQQPGQSLTLIATANQGSEATYESGFVIDKFPISRPNLTFSTLTVSNMSPEDSSIYLCSVAPPGVGYGYTFGSGTRLTVV.

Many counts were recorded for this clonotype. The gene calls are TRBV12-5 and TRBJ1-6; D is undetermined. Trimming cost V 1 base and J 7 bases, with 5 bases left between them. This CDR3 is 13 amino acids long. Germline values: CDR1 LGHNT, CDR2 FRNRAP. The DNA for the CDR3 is TGTGCTAGTGGTTTGGAAGAAAATTCACCCCTCCACTTT. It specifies CASGLEENSPLHF. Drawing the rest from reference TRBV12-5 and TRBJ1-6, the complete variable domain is DARVTQTPRHKVTEMGQEVTMRCQPILGHNTVFWYRQTMMQGLELLAYFRNRAPLDDSGMPKDRFSAEMPDATLATLKIQPSEPRDSAVYFCASGLEENSPLHFGNGTRLTVT.

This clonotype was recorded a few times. The CDR3 nucleotides are TGTGCCAGCCAAAGCCCCTCCGGGACAGACACTGAAGCTTTCTTT. This translates into CASQSPSGTDTEAFF. J is TRBJ1-1 and V is TRBV19; 7 bases agree with TRBD1. Germline V CDR1 and CDR2: LNHDA, SQIVND (reference sequence). The CDR3 runs to 15 residues. The ends lost 9 bases at V and 3 bases at J; junction bases unmatched: 13.

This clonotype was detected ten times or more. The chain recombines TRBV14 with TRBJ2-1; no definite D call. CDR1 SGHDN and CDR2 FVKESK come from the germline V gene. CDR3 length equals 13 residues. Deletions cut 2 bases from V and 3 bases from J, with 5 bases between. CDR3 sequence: CASSQNSYNEQFF. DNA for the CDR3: TGTGCCAGCAGCCAAAACAGCTACAATGAGCAGTTCTTC.